The T cell receptor beta chain described here comes from a study of CD8 T cells in Susac syndrome. The RNA, about 0.45 to 1 ug, was put through reverse transcription using random hexamers. TCRdb fed the immunoSEQ multiplex PCR reads into MiXCR, producing one record per CDR3 protein. Of about 200,000 distinct CDR3 sequences listed, roughly 95% are singletons. The germline V gene has CDR1 KGHDR and CDR2 SFDVKD. J lost 11 bases, V lost 4 bases, and 14 bases had no gene match. The CDR3 spans 15 residues. Sequencing was done on a sample of CD4+ T cells from PBMCs. The origin of this receptor is a human donor with multiple sclerosis. The gene calls are TRBV24-1 and TRBJ2-3, with 7 bases identical to TRBD2. Here the CDR3 DNA reads TGTGCCACCAGTGACCCCCGGGGGAGCGGGGTTAAGCAGTATTTT. Its protein is CATSDPRGSGVKQYF.